The 32 T cell receptor beta chains presented below share a single source sample, sequenced in a study of T cells in women clearing cervical HPV infection. Only in-frame clones appear in the TCRdb table, and some are missing; sequencing was by immunoSEQ multiplex PCR. This table holds about 39,000 clones. Sequencing was done on a sample of blood buffy coat. These receptors were obtained from a woman aged 18-70 years with a cervical HPV16 infection that either progressed to CIN3+ or cleared (not recorded which).

Details on this clone: The CDR3 end is not reached by the read, which stops 3 residues before it; the germline J gene fills it in. The gene calls are TRBV11-3 and TRBJ1-5; TRBD1 is a possible D gene (5 bases). Germline CDR1 reads SGHNT; CDR2 reads YENEEA. V lost 6 bases to trimming and J lost 6 bases, with 18 bases between them. This CDR3 has 15 amino acids. The CDR3 region is CASSSGASFGQPQHF. The DNA read from the CDR3 is TGTGCCAGCAGTTCTGGGGCGAGCTTTGGTCAGCCC.

Of note for this clone: The read ends 3 residues shy of where the CDR3 ends; the end is completed using the germline J gene. This chain links TRBV7-9 with TRBJ1-5; D uncertain. CDR1 and CDR2 (germline): SEHNR, FQNEAQ (reference sequence). V was pared by 1 base and J by 6 bases, with 10 bases between. The CDR3 sequence is 14 residues long. The part of the CDR3 DNA that was read is TGTGCCAGCAGCTTAGGGGCCCAGAGTCAGCCC. It encodes CASSLGAQSQP. The full CDR3 is CASSLGAQSQPQHF.

The CDR3: CASSFERYTEAFF. CDR3 bases read: TGTGCCAGCAGTTTTGAACGGTACACTGAA. The rearrangement joins TRBV12-3 or TRBV12-4 to TRBJ1-1; D remains unclear. The read is 3 residues too short to cover the CDR3 end, so that end is filled in from the germline J gene. The CDR3 is made up of 13 amino acids. Trimming left V 3 bases short and J 3 bases short, with 8 bases between.

About this clone: Sequencing ends 3 residues short of the CDR3 end; the germline J gene provides the rest. The chain uses TRBV5-1 and TRBJ1-2, with 7 positions matching TRBD1. Germline assignment: CDR1 SGHRS and CDR2 YFSETQ. Losses at the gene ends were 5 bases for V and 6 bases for J; bases not matched to a gene: 7. This CDR3 region has 13 residues. The CDR3 protein is CASRYDRADGYTF. The sequenced part of the CDR3 DNA is TGCGCCAGCAGATATGACAGGGCGGATGGC.

CDR3 DNA (partial): TGTGCCAGTAGACGACAGGGAGTCTCGAGTAACTATGGC. This encodes CASRRQGVSSNYG. The CDR3 as a whole reads CASRRQGVSSNYGYTF. The chain carries TRBV19 and TRBJ1-2; TRBD1 matches 7 bases. Read coverage stops 3 residues before the CDR3 terminus; the germline J gene supplies the remainder. Losses at the gene ends were 6 bases for V and 1 base for J; bases not matched to a gene: 11. Germline V gene data show CDR1 as LNHDA and CDR2 as SQIVND (reference sequence). The CDR3 is 16 residues long.

Note on this clone: The read comes to an end 3 residues before the CDR3 does, leaving the germline J gene to fill in the end. The gene calls are TRBV20-1 and TRBJ1-2, with 7 positions matching TRBD1. CDR1 and CDR2 from the germline V gene are DFQATT and SNEGSKA (reference sequence). J gave up 5 bases and V 1 base, and 7 bases lay outside the gene matches. The CDR3 consists of 14 residues. The CDR3 reads CSARVGGQRYGYTF. The DNA read from the CDR3 is TGCAGTGCTAGAGTAGGGGGCCAACGGTATGGC.

Points on this clone: The CDR3 end is not reached by the read, which stops 3 residues before it; the germline J gene fills it in. V gene TRBV5-1 combines with J gene TRBJ2-5, with 14 bases fitting TRBD2. Per germline, CDR1 SGHRS and CDR2 YFSETQ. V shed 4 bases, J shed 5 bases, and the junction held 10 bases outside the gene matches. The CDR3 totals 17 residues. The CDR3 is CASSTGTSGGGRETQYF. The DNA read from the CDR3 is TGCGCCAGCAGCACCGGGACTAGCGGGGGAGGTAGGGAGACC.

A remark on this clone: The read terminates 3 residues ahead of where the CDR3 ends, so the germline J gene completes it. The chain combines TRBV2 with TRBJ1-2; 9 bases fit TRBD1. This CDR3 contains 12 residues. The germline gives CDR1 SNHLY, CDR2 FYNNEI. This CDR3 is CASKRTGAGYTF. The part of the CDR3 DNA that was read is TGTGCCAGTAAGCGGACAGGGGCCGGC.

Its frequency marks this clone as medium-sized. The CDR3 sequence: CSVEEAGGFQETQYF. The sequenced part of the CDR3 DNA is TGCAGCGTTGAAGAGGCGGGGGGATTCCAAGAGACC. The genes are TRBV29-1 and TRBJ2-5; TRBD2 aligns across 8 bases. The read stops 3 residues short of the end of the CDR3; the missing end is completed from the germline J gene. This CDR3 has 15 amino acids. CDR1 SQVTM and CDR2 ANQGSEA come from the germline V gene. V was clipped by 0 bases and J by 1 base; unmatched bases: 4.

Worth noting for this clone: The read is 3 residues too short to cover the CDR3 end, so that end is filled in from the germline J gene. This rearrangement joins TRBV11-3 to TRBJ1-2, with D perhaps matching TRBD1 (6 bases). Deletions cut 5 bases from V and 5 bases from J, with 12 bases between. Germline CDR1 reads SGHNT; CDR2 reads YENEEA. This CDR3 is 13 amino acids long. The CDR3 protein is CASSRTVAYGYTF. The sequenced part of the CDR3 DNA is TGTGCCAGCAGCCGGACAGTAGCTTATGGC.

This chain's CDR3 is CASSEARANYGYTF. Partial CDR3 DNA: TGTGCCAGCAGTGAAGCCAGGGCCAACTATGGC. The rearrangement uses TRBV6-1 and TRBJ1-2; perhaps TRBD1 as D (5 bases). The sequence runs out 3 residues before the end of the CDR3; the remainder is reconstructed from the germline J gene. V lost 0 bases to trimming and J lost 2 bases, with 7 bases between them. Germline V CDR1 and CDR2: MNHNS, SASEGT. The CDR3 sequence is 14 residues long.

Concerning this clone: With the read ending 3 residues before the CDR3 end, the germline J gene is used to fill in that end. This chain connects TRBV19 to TRBJ1-1; D perhaps matches TRBD1 (6 bases). Looked up from germline, CDR1 is LNHDA and CDR2 is SQIVND (reference sequence). V was cut by 2 bases and J by 1 base, with 14 bases left in between. The CDR3 runs 16 residues. The CDR3 loop reads CASSISPGTPNTEAFF. Partial CDR3 DNA: TGTGCCAGTAGTATATCCCCCGGGACACCGAACACTGAA. The whole variable domain, remainder taken from reference TRBV19 and TRBJ1-1, is DGGITQSPKYLFRKEGQNVTLSCEQNLNHDAMYWYRQDPGQGLRLIYYSQIVNDFQKGDIAEGYSVSREKKESFPLTVTSAQKNPTAFYLCASSISPGTPNTEAFFGQGTRLTVV.

As to this clone: Sequence at one end of the junction differs from germline and may be a read error. CDR3 protein: CASSLGTSGGYEQFF. The sequenced part of the CDR3 DNA is TGTGCTAGCAGCTTGGGGACTAGCGGGGGGTATGAG. The V and J genes are TRBV7-7 and TRBJ2-1; the match to TRBD2 covers 15 bases. Read data end 3 residues before the CDR3 end; the end is taken from the germline J gene. Per the germline V gene, CDR1 is SSHAT and CDR2 is FNYEAQ (reference sequence). The CDR3 runs to 15 residues.

Points on this clone: The read terminates 3 residues ahead of where the CDR3 ends, so the germline J gene completes it. This chain connects TRBV19 to TRBJ2-1, with TRBD1 identical over 7 bases. V shed 9 bases and J 2 bases; nucleotides not matched to a gene: 10. This CDR3 is 15 amino acids long. CDR1 and CDR2 from the germline V gene are LNHDA and SQIVND (reference sequence). The CDR3 spells CASRLDRSPYNEQFF. The sequenced part of the CDR3 DNA is TGTGCCAGCCGATTGGACAGGTCTCCCTACAATGAG.

Concerning this clone itself: The DNA ends 3 residues before the CDR3 does, and the rest of the CDR3 is filled in from the germline J gene. The rearrangement links TRBV20-1 to TRBJ2-5; TRBD1 is a possible D gene (7 bases). This CDR3 contains 12 residues. V dropped 4 bases and J dropped 5 bases, with 11 bases sitting between them. The germline CDR1 and CDR2 sequences are DFQATT and SNEGSKA (reference sequence). The CDR3 region is CSAKAGGETQYF. CDR3 DNA (partial): TGCAGTGCTAAGGCAGGGGGGGAGACC.

As to this clone: The CDR3 extends 3 residues past the end of the read, so its final part is completed from the germline J gene. V is TRBV20-1 and J is TRBJ2-5; 8 bases line up with TRBD2. From germline, CDR1 is DFQATT and CDR2 SNEGSKA (reference sequence). CDR3 length: 15 amino acids. V shed 7 bases and J 2 bases; nucleotides not matched to a gene: 12. Here the CDR3 reads CSGRGVGLGQETQYF. The sequenced CDR3 bases are TGCAGTGGAAGAGGGGTGGGACTAGGACAAGAGACC.

Remarks on this clone: Coverage ceases 3 residues before the CDR3 finishes, and the germline J gene fills in the end. The chain couples TRBV30 to TRBJ1-6, with 7 nucleotides matching TRBD1. CDR1 is GTSNPN and CDR2 is SVGIG in the germline V gene (reference sequence). V dropped 5 bases and J dropped 5; count of bases not matched to a gene: 15. The CDR3 is 17 residues long. CDR3 bases read: TGTGCCTGGGGGACTGGTCGACAGGGAACACATAATTCACCC. It translates to CAWGTGRQGTHNSP. The full CDR3 is CAWGTGRQGTHNSPLHF. Complete variable domain (other parts from reference TRBV30 and TRBJ1-6): SQTIHQWPATLVQPVGSPLSLECTVEGTSNPNLYWYRQAAGRGLQLLFYSVGIGQISSEVPQNLSASRPQDRQFILSSKKLLLSDSGFYLCAWGTGRQGTHNSPLHFGNGTRLTVT.

For this clone: The read terminates 3 residues ahead of where the CDR3 ends, so the germline J gene completes it. The chain employs TRBV7-6 and TRBJ1-5; 8 bases agree with TRBD1. V gave up 5 bases and J gave up 7 bases; unmatched junction bases: 10. CDR3 length: 15 residues. Germline-derived CDR1 and CDR2 are SGHVS and FNYEAQ. CDR3 sequence reads: CASSPGQGGGQPQHF. CDR3 bases read: TGTGCCAGCAGCCCCGGACAGGGAGGAGGGCAGCCC. The whole variable domain, filled in from reference TRBV7-6 and TRBJ1-5, reads GAGVSQSPRYKVTKRGQDVALRCDPISGHVSLYWYRQALGQGPEFLTYFNYEAQQDKSGLPNDRFSAERPEGSISTLTIQRTEQRDSAMYRCASSPGQGGGQPQHFGDGTRLSIL.

As regards this clone: The observed sequence ends 3 residues before the CDR3 terminus, with the missing tail filled in from the germline J gene. The V and J genes are TRBV29-1 and TRBJ2-7; 8 bases match TRBD2. The CDR3 consists of 14 residues. Germline V CDR1 and CDR2: SQVTM, ANQGSEA. V dropped 0 bases and J dropped 3; count of bases not matched to a gene: 4. The part of the CDR3 DNA that was read is TGCAGCGTTGAAGACCCAGCGGGGGTCTACGAG. This translates into CSVEDPAGVYE. The full-length CDR3 reads as CSVEDPAGVYEQYF.

Remarks on this clone: The read halts 3 residues ahead of the CDR3 end, with the missing end drawn from the germline J gene. This chain connects TRBV5-1 to TRBJ2-3, with unresolved D. Germline assignment: CDR1 SGHRS and CDR2 YFSETQ. Trimming shortened V by 1 base and J by 4 bases, and 13 bases separated the two germline ends. The CDR3 is 15 residues long. CDR3 residues: CASSLSSPRADTQYF. CDR3 bases read: TGCGCCAGCAGCTTGTCCTCCCCAAGGGCAGATACG.

Notes on this clone: The CDR3 end lies 3 residues beyond the end of the read and is filled in from the germline J gene. This chain links TRBV3-1 (or the pseudogene TRBV3-2) with TRBJ2-5; D not certain. The CDR3 covers 13 residues. CDR1 and CDR2 (germline): LGHDT, YNNKEL (reference sequence). V dropped 7 bases and J dropped 5 bases, with 14 bases sitting between them. CDR3 sequence: CASKESNGETQYF. Partial CDR3 DNA: TGTGCCAGCAAGGAGTCGAACGGGGAGACC.

A remark on this clone: The missing CDR3 end, 3 residues past where the read stops, is filled in from the germline J gene. The chain carries TRBV5-1 and TRBJ2-5; 7 bases fit TRBD1. The CDR3 is 13 amino acids. The V and J ends lost 4 bases and 3 bases, in that order; junction bases with no gene match: 3. Germline CDR1 reads SGHRS; CDR2 reads YFSETQ. The DNA read from the CDR3 is TGCGCCAGCAGCCCGGGGACAGAAGAGACC. Its protein product is CASSPGTEET. The full CDR3 sequence reads CASSPGTEETQYF.

Points on this clone: The read ends 3 residues before the CDR3 terminus; that terminus is restored from the germline J gene. The chain uses TRBV6-4 and TRBJ1-4, with 9 bases that match TRBD1. The CDR3 runs 16 residues. J was trimmed by 8 bases and V by 6 bases; bases with no gene match: 13. The germline V gene has CDR1 MRHNA and CDR2 SNTAGT. CDR3 loop: CASRGPGTGFGEKLFF. CDR3 bases read: TGTGCCAGCAGGGGGCCCGGGACAGGGTTCGGGGAAAAA.

Comment on this clone: The read terminates 3 residues ahead of where the CDR3 ends, so the germline J gene completes it. V gene TRBV4-1 combines with J gene TRBJ2-2; the match to TRBD2 covers 8 bases. Germline V gene sequence: CDR1 MGHRA, CDR2 YSYEKL. The length of the CDR3 is 15 residues. V lost 1 base, J lost 6 bases, and 4 bases stayed unmatched. The sequenced part of the CDR3 DNA is TGCGCCAGCAGCCAAGGATTAGCGGGGTCCGGGGAG. As protein: CASSQGLAGSGE. The whole CDR3 is CASSQGLAGSGELFF.

Of note for this clone: The sequenced fragment ends 3 residues before the CDR3 boundary, so the rest is inferred from the germline J gene. This chain links TRBV20-1 with TRBJ1-5; perhaps TRBD1 as D (5 bases). CDR1 DFQATT and CDR2 SNEGSKA come from the germline V gene (reference sequence). The V end lost 6 bases, the J end lost 6 bases, and 12 bases lay between the germline ends. This CDR3 spans 12 amino acids. The CDR3 DNA, read in part, is TGCAGTGCCGGGGGGGGAGCTCAGCCC. Protein sequence: CSAGGGAQP. The whole CDR3 protein reads CSAGGGAQPQHF.

Concerning this clone itself: Sequencing ends 3 residues short of the CDR3 end; the germline J gene provides the rest. This chain links TRBV4-1 with TRBJ2-5; the D gene is possibly TRBD1 (7 bases). Trimming pared 1 base from V and 2 bases from J, leaving 14 bases between. The CDR3 has 16 amino acids. Germline CDR1 is MGHRA and CDR2 is YSYEKL. CDR3 region: CASSQGSGGGQETQYF. The DNA read from the CDR3 is TGCGCCAGCAGCCAAGGCTCAGGGGGAGGACAAGAGACC.

On this clone: Coverage ceases 3 residues before the CDR3 finishes, and the germline J gene fills in the end. V gene TRBV18 combines with J gene TRBJ1-4, with 11 bases matching TRBD1. The CDR3 length is 14 residues. The V gene end was trimmed by 5 bases and the J gene end by 7 bases; junction bases not matched to a gene: 3. Germline loops: CDR1 KGHSH, CDR2 LQKENI. CDR3 DNA (partial): TGTGCCAGCTCAACCGGGACAGGGGGTGAAAAA. It yields the protein CASSTGTGGEK. Given in full, the CDR3 is CASSTGTGGEKLFF.

A remark on this clone: From the germline J gene comes the end of the CDR3, since the read stops 3 residues before it. This chain links TRBV24-1 with TRBJ2-3, with a tentative D call TRBD2 (6 bases). Germline V gene lookup returns CDR1 KGHDR and CDR2 SFDVKD. Trimming removed 4 bases at V and 0 bases at J, with 22 bases between. The CDR3 loop spans 19 amino acids. CDR3 DNA, as far as it was read: TGTGCCACCAGTGACCCCCCGTTTAACGGGGGACCTAGCACAGATACG. It yields the protein CATSDPPFNGGPSTDT. The CDR3, in full, reads CATSDPPFNGGPSTDTQYF.

Worth noting for this clone: The read ends 3 residues before the CDR3 terminus; that terminus is restored from the germline J gene. The chain combines TRBV7-8 with TRBJ2-5; possibly TRBD1 for D (5 bases). This CDR3 spans 15 amino acids. Germline V CDR1 and CDR2: SGHVS, FQNEAQ. V shed 5 bases and J shed 4 bases, with 17 bases lying between them. The covered CDR3 bases are TGTGCCAGCAGCCCCAGCCCATTCAGGGTAGAGACC. It translates to CASSPSPFRVET. The CDR3 in full is CASSPSPFRVETQYF.

For this clone: The read stops 3 residues short of the end of the CDR3; the missing end is completed from the germline J gene. The chain couples TRBV7-6 to TRBJ2-3; TRBD2 matches at 7 bases. The CDR3 length is 15 residues. CDR1 and CDR2 (germline): SGHVS, FNYEAQ. V shed 6 bases and J 2 bases; nucleotides not matched to a gene: 8. This CDR3 is CASRPTSSSTDTQYF. The sequenced CDR3 bases are TGTGCCAGCAGGCCGACTAGCAGCTCCACAGATACG.

With regard to this clone: The read finishes 3 residues shy of the CDR3 end, and the germline J gene is used to complete it. This sequence joins TRBV19 and TRBJ1-1; 7 positions match TRBD1. V gave up 0 bases and J gave up 5 bases; unmatched junction bases: 3. This CDR3 is built from 14 residues. CDR1 and CDR2 (germline): LNHDA, SQIVND (reference sequence). The CDR3 here is CASSIDRGSTEAFF. CDR3 DNA (partial): TGTGCCAGTAGTATAGACAGGGGGAGTACTGAA.

As to this clone: The CDR3 is cut off 3 residues early in the read; its end comes from the germline J gene. The chain combines TRBV6-2 or TRBV6-3 with TRBJ2-2, with D maybe TRBD1 (6 bases). Germline V gene data show CDR1 as MNHEY and CDR2 as SVGEGT. The CDR3 spans 13 residues. Deletions cut 6 bases from V and 5 bases from J, with 10 bases between. The sequenced part of the CDR3 DNA is TGTGCCAGCAGACCAACAGGGACCGGGGAG. This gives the protein CASRPTGTGE. The whole CDR3 protein reads CASRPTGTGELFF.